Shown below are 8 T cell receptor beta chains from a single sample sequenced in a study of blood T cell repertoires in COVID-19. TCRdb's copy holds only in-frame clones and misses some; the assay was immunoSEQ multiplex PCR. The sample has 200,000 to 300,000 clones, over 70% seen once. Source material: PBMCs or T cells enriched from blood (not recorded which). The receptors come from a woman in her forties who had been exposed to COVID-19.

The genes are TRBV5-6 and TRBJ2-3, with a weak D call TRBD1 (5 bases). The CDR3 runs 17 residues. V was pared by 0 bases and J by 3 bases, with 17 bases between. In germline, CDR1 is SGHDT, CDR2 YYEEEE. CDR3 amino acids: CASSLGTTVGSTDTQYF. Written as DNA, the CDR3 is TGTGCCAGCAGCTTGGGGACAACGGTTGGGTCGACAGATACGCAGTATTTT.

This clone was picked up one time. The chain employs TRBV30 and TRBJ2-7, with no clear D. There are 11 residues in the CDR3. Germline loops: CDR1 GTSNPN, CDR2 SVGIG (reference sequence). V was shortened by 3 bases and J by 2 bases, with 5 bases between the two germline ends. The CDR3 DNA is TGTGCCTGGAGCTCAGCCTACGAGCAGTACTTC. It is translated as CAWSSAYEQYF. Full variable domain (rest looked up from reference TRBV30 and TRBJ2-7): SQTIHQWPATLVQPVGSPLSLECTVEGTSNPNLYWYRQAAGRGLQLLFYSVGIGQISSEVPQNLSASRPQDRQFILSSKKLLLSDSGFYLCAWSSAYEQYFGPGTRLTVT.

The chain joins TRBV28 to TRBJ1-6, with TRBD1 identical over 7 bases. J was trimmed by 13 bases and V by 3 bases; bases with no gene match: 12. The length of the CDR3 is 15 residues. Germline V gives CDR1 MDHEN, CDR2 SYDVKM. The DNA for the CDR3 is TGTGCCAGCAGTTTGGGGACAGCCCCTGAGGCCCCCCTCCACTTT. It yields the protein CASSLGTAPEAPLHF.

The chain is built from TRBV7-2 and TRBJ2-2; 8 bases are a match to TRBD1. Germline CDR1 is SGHTA and CDR2 is FQGNSA. CDR3 size: 16 residues. With 4 bases clipped from V and 4 bases from J, the junction kept 8 bases outside the gene matches. The CDR3 loop is CASSSSDRAGTGELFF. CDR3 coding DNA: TGTGCCAGCAGCTCGTCGGACAGGGCGGGCACCGGGGAGCTGTTTTTT. Based on the CDR3 plus reference TRBV7-2 and TRBJ2-2, the full variable domain is GAGVSQSPSNKVTEKGKDVELRCDPISGHTALYWYRQSLGQGLEFLIYFQGNSAPDKSGLPSDRFSAERTGGSVSTLTIQRTQQEDSAVYLCASSSSDRAGTGELFFGEGSRLTVL.

The rearrangement uses TRBV5-4 and TRBJ2-6; 9 nucleotides match TRBD1. Trimming at V came to 2 bases and at J to 1 base, leaving 13 bases not matched to a gene. The length of the CDR3 is 20 residues. Germline V gene lookup returns CDR1 SGHNT and CDR2 YYREEE (reference sequence). In nucleotides, the CDR3 is TGTGCCAGCAGCTTTTCCGGGACAGGGTACGTAGGGTCTGGGGCCAACGTCCTGACTTTC. This codes for CASSFSGTGYVGSGANVLTF.

The chain has TRBV3-1 (or the pseudogene TRBV3-2) and TRBJ1-1; D is unresolved. The CDR3 spans 13 residues. The V and J ends lost 1 base and 4 bases respectively, with 7 bases between them. Germline loops: CDR1 LGHDT, CDR2 YNNKEL (reference sequence). The CDR3 DNA follows: TGTGCCAGCAGCCAAGGTGCGGGCACTGAAGCTTTCTTT. Its protein product is CASSQGAGTEAFF.

The chain carries TRBV11-3 and TRBJ2-3; D is perhaps TRBD2 (7 bases). Trimming took off 5 bases at V and 3 bases at J, with 21 bases between the two ends. This CDR3 region has 17 residues. Germline lookup yields CDR1 SGHNT and CDR2 YENEEA. The CDR3 reads CASSRGREMWGTDTQYF. The CDR3 nucleotides read TGTGCCAGCAGCCGGGGGCGGGAGATGTGGGGGACAGATACGCAGTATTTT.

The chain links TRBV5-1 to TRBJ2-6; the match to TRBD1 covers 9 bases. The germline CDR1 and CDR2 sequences are SGHRS and YFSETQ. V lost 4 bases and J lost 3; bases outside the gene matches: 8. The CDR3 is 17 residues long. The CDR3 here is CASSPGQGNFGANVLTF. The CDR3 region has the DNA TGCGCCAGCAGCCCAGGACAGGGGAACTTTGGGGCCAACGTCCTGACTTTC.